This T cell receptor (beta chain) stems from a study of T cell responses to AZD1222 COVID-19 vaccine. General study points: In all cases, repertoires were sampled only after the peak T cell response.

Here immunoSEQ multiplex PCR was the method, and the copy in TCRdb shows in-frame clones only, minus some. Here the sample spans 100,000 to 150,000 clones, more than 85% being singletons. With respect to this clone: What it binds is not known.

This CDR3 comprises 16 residues. V was shortened by 4 bases and J by 0 bases, with 10 bases between the two germline ends. CDR1 is SGHNT and CDR2 is YENEEA in the germline V gene. Sequenced material: peripheral blood, taken 28 days after the second AZD1222 dose. This TCR derives from an adult who received the AZD1222 COVID-19 vaccine. This rearrangement joins TRBV11-3 to TRBJ2-6; D is undetermined. The CDR3, as DNA: TGTGCCAGCAGCTCACGGGCCTACTCTGGGGCCAACGTCCTGACTTTC. The encoded protein is CASSSRAYSGANVLTF.